This entry concerns a single T cell receptor beta chain. The target antigen is unknown. The sample comes from a study of cytomegalovirus exposure and HLA in healthy donors. Trimming removed 2 bases at V and 4 bases at J, with 13 bases between. This CDR3 is 15 amino acids long. Germline lookup yields CDR1 SGHDT and CDR2 YYEEEE. With 60 Vbeta and 13 Jbeta primers, the PCR was carried out. The method was immunoSEQ multiplex PCR; TCRdb's version includes in-frame clones alone and lacks a portion of them. In total, the table holds 140,000 or so clones. Broader study findings: As a later analysis revealed, the rate of TCR association differed by HLA locus, with DRB1 most and HLA-C fewest. Researchers reported in a later analysis that a missense DCLRE1C variant was tied to TCR beta V- and J-gene trimming. When presence/absence was analysed, sequencing depth was taken to be roughly uniform across donors.

This receptor was taken from a male donor in good health and CMV-seronegative. The chain joins TRBV5-6 to TRBJ1-3, with D possibly being TRBD1 (6 bases). The sequenced sample consisted of PBMCs. The CDR3 region has the DNA TGTGCCAGCAGCTTTTACCGGGACATCGGAAACACCATATATTTT. This codes for CASSFYRDIGNTIYF. Using reference TRBV5-6 and TRBJ1-3 for the parts outside the CDR3, the full variable domain is DAGVTQSPTHLIKTRGQQVTLRCSPKSGHDTVSWYQQALGQGPQFIFQYYEEEERQRGNFPDRFSGHQFPNYSSELNVNALLLGDSALYLCASSFYRDIGNTIYFGEGSWLTVV.